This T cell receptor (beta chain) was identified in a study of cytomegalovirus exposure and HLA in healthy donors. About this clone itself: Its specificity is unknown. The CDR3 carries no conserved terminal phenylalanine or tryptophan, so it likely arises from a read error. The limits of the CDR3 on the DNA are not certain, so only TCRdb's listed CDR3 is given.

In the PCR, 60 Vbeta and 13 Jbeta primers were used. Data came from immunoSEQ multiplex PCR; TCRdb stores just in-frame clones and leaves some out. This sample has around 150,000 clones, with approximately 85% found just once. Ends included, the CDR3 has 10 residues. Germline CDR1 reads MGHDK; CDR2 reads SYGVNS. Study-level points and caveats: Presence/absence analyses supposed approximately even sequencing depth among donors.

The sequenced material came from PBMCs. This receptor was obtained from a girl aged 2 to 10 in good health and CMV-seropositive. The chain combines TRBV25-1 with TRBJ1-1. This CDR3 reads CASSEWGGVI.